These 5 T cell receptor beta chains were all obtained from the same sample, sequenced in a study of Ad26.COV2.S vaccination and SARS-CoV-2 variants. Produced via immunoSEQ multiplex PCR; TCRdb's table is partial and in-frame only. This table holds more than 300,000 clones, about 82% found once. Indicated treatment: 15 to 20 received Ad26.COV2.S at low or high dose, single or two shots; 5 received placebo; per-sample allocation not given. Day 63 following the first vaccine or placebo injection was when the samples were taken. The source material was peripheral blood, sampled in a trial of Ad26.COV2.S vaccine versus placebo. These receptors were collected from a person aged 18-65 years who received the Ad26.COV2.S COVID-19 vaccine or a placebo.

The rearrangement uses TRBV12-3 or TRBV12-4 and TRBJ1-1; the D gene is possibly TRBD1 (5 bases). Trimming took 5 bases from V and 11 from J, leaving 18 bases between them. The CDR3 is made up of 13 amino acids. As DNA, the CDR3 is TGTGCCAGCAGTCTGGGATCGGGGCGGGATGCTTTCTTT. This codes for CASSLGSGRDAFF.

This clone was observed a few times. This sequence joins TRBV7-6 and TRBJ2-7, with unresolved D. Looked up from germline, CDR1 is SGHVS and CDR2 is FNYEAQ. This CDR3 region has 13 residues. V gave up 6 bases and J gave up 1 base, with 10 bases separating them. The CDR3 nucleotides are TGTGCCAGCAGTTCTACTAAGTCCTACGAGCAGTACTTC. It codes for CASSSTKSYEQYF.

CDR3 sequence reads: CASRTGVGGYTF. The CDR3 coding sequence is TGTGCCAGCCGTACAGGGGTGGGAGGCTACACCTTC. The rearrangement uses TRBV2 and TRBJ1-2; 7 bases are shared with TRBD1. This CDR3 contains 12 residues. With V trimmed by 8 bases and J by 8 bases, 8 bases remained unmatched. Germline CDR1 SNHLY, CDR2 FYNNEI.

V gene TRBV18 combines with J gene TRBJ2-1; D possibly corresponds to TRBD1 (6 bases). CDR1 and CDR2 from the germline V gene are KGHSH and LQKENI. The CDR3 runs 14 residues. V lost 3 bases and J lost 9, with 15 bases in between. CDR3 region: CASSPDNRVGEQFF. CDR3 in DNA: TGTGCCAGCTCACCGGATAACAGGGTCGGTGAGCAGTTCTTC.

The rearrangement uses TRBV24-1 and TRBJ2-1, with D maybe TRBD2 (7 bases). Germline V lookup: CDR1 KGHDR, CDR2 SFDVKD. V was clipped by 7 bases and J by 0 bases, with 9 bases between them. The CDR3 runs 14 residues. CDR3 residues: CATSGGRSYNEQFF. The CDR3 bases are TGTGCCACCAGCGGGGGGCGCTCCTACAATGAGCAGTTCTTC.